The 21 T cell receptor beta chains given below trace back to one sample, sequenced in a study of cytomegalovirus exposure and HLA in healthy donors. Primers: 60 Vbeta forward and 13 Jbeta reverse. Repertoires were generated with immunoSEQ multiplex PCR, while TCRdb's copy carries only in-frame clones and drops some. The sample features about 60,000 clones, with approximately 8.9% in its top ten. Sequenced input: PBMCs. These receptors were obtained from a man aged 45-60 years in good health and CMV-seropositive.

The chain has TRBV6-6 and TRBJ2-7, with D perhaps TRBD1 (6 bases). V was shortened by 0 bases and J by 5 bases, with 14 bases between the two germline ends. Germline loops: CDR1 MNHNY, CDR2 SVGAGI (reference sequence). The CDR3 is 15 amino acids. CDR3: CASSYSMERDNEQYF. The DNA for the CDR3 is TGTGCCAGCAGTTACTCGATGGAACGGGACAACGAGCAGTACTTC.

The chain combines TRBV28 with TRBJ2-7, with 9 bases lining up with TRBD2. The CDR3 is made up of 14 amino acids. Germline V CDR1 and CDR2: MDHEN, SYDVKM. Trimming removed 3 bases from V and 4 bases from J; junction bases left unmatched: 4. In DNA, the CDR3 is TGTGCCAGCAGTTTGATTAGCGGGGGATACGAGCAGTACTTC. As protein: CASSLISGGYEQYF.

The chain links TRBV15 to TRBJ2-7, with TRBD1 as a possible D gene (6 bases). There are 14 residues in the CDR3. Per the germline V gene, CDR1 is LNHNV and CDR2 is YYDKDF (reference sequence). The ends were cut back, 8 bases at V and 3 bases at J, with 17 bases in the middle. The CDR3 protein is CATAPVQGRYEQYF. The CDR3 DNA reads TGTGCCACCGCCCCAGTACAGGGACGCTACGAGCAGTACTTC.

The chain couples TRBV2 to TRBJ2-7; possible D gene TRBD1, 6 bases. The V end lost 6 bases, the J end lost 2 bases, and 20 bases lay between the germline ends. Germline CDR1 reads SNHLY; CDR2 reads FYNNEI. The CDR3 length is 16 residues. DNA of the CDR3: TGTGCCAGCAGCCCGATCTACTCCGACAGGACCTACGAGCAGTACTTC. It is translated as CASSPIYSDRTYEQYF.

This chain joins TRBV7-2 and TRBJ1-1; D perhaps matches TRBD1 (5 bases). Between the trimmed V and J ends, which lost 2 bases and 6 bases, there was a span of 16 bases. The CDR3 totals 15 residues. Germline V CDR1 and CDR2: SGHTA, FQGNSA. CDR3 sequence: CASSLSGGVSPEAFF. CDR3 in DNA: TGTGCCAGCAGCTTATCCGGGGGAGTTTCCCCTGAAGCTTTCTTT.

The CDR3 spells CASSQGPALGYTF. The CDR3 DNA reads as TGTGCCAGCAGCCAGGGGCCAGCCCTCGGCTACACCTTC. The V call is TRBV7-8, the J call TRBJ1-2; tentatively, D is TRBD1 (6 bases). Germline-derived CDR1 and CDR2 are SGHVS and FQNEAQ. Trimming pared 5 bases from V and 8 bases from J, leaving 15 bases between. CDR3 length: 13 amino acids.

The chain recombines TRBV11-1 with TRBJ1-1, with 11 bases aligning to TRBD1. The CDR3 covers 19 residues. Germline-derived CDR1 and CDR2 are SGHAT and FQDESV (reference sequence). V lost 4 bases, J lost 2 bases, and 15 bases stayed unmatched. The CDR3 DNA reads TGTGCCAGCAGCTACCCATTACCCGGGACAGGGGGTGATAACACTGAAGCTTTCTTT. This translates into CASSYPLPGTGGDNTEAFF.

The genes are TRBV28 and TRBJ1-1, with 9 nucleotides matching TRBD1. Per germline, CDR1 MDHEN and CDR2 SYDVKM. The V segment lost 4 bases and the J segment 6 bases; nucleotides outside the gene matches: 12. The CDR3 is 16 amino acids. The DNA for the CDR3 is TGTGCCAGCAGTTCCCGGACAGGGGTAGGTATCGCTGAAGCTTTCTTT. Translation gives CASSSRTGVGIAEAFF.

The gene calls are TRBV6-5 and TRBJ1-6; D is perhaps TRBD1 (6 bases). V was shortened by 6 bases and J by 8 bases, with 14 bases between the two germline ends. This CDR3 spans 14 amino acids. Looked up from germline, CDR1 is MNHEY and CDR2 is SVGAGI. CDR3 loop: CASSPDRGHSPLHF. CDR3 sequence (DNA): TGTGCCAGCAGCCCGGACAGAGGGCATTCACCCCTCCACTTT.

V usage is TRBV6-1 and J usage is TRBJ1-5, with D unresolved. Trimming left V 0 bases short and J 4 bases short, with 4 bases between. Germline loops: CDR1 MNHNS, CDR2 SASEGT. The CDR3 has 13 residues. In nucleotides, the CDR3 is TGTGCCAGCAGTGAAGCGAGAAATCAGCCCCAGCATTTT. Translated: CASSEARNQPQHF.

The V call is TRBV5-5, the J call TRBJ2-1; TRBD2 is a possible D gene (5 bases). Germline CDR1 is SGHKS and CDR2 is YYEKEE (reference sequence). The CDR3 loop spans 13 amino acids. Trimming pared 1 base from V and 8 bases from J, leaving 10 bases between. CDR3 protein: CASSLWETYEQFF. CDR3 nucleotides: TGTGCCAGCAGCTTGTGGGAGACCTATGAGCAGTTCTTC.

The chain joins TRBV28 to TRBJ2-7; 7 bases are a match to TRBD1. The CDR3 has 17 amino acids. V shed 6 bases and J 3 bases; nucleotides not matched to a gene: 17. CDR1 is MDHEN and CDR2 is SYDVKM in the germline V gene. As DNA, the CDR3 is TGTGCCAGCAGCCTACTTACCCTGACAGGGACCGACTACGAGCAGTACTTC. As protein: CASSLLTLTGTDYEQYF.

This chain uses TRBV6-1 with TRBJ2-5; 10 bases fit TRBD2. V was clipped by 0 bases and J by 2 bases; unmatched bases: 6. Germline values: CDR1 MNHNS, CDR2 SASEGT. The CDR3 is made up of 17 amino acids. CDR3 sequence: CASSEAASGSLQETQYF. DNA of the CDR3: TGTGCCAGCAGTGAAGCGGCTAGCGGGAGTTTACAAGAGACCCAGTACTTC.

The CDR3 protein is CASSLAPGQPAYEQYF. The CDR3 bases are TGCGCCAGCAGCTTGGCCCCCGGACAGCCCGCCTACGAGCAGTACTTC. The chain uses TRBV5-1 and TRBJ2-7; D might be TRBD1 (6 bases). Germline-derived CDR1 and CDR2 are SGHRS and YFSETQ. Trimming shortened V by 0 bases and J by 2 bases, and 15 bases separated the two germline ends. The CDR3 loop spans 16 amino acids.

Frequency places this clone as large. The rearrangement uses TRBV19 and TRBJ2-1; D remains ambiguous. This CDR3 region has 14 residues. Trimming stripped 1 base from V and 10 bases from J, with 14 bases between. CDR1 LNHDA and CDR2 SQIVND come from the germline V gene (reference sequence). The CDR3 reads CASSIGDTRREQFF. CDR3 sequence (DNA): TGTGCCAGTAGTATAGGAGACACCCGTAGGGAGCAGTTCTTC.

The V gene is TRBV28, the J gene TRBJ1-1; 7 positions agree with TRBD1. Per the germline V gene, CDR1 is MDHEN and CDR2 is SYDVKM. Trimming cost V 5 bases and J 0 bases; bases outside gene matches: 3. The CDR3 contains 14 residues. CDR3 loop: CASSPTGMNTEAFF. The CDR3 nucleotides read TGTGCCAGCAGTCCGACAGGGATGAACACTGAAGCTTTCTTT. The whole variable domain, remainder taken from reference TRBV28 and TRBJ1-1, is DVKVTQSSRYLVKRTGEKVFLECVQDMDHENMFWYRQDPGLGLRLIYFSYDVKMKEKGDIPEGYSVSREKKERFSLILESASTNQTSMYLCASSPTGMNTEAFFGQGTRLTVV.

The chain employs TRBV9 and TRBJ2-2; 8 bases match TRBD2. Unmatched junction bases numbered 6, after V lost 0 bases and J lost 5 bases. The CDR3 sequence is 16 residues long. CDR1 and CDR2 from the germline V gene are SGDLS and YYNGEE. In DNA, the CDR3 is TGTGCCAGCAGCGTAGGACCAGCGGGAGTAACCGGGGAGCTGTTTTTT. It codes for CASSVGPAGVTGELFF.

The CDR3 protein is CASSYYYEQYF. CDR3 nucleotide sequence: TGTGCCAGCAGCTACTACTACGAGCAGTACTTC. The chain couples TRBV5-6 to TRBJ2-7; D gene ambiguous. CDR3 length: 11 residues. The ends were cut back, 3 bases at V and 3 bases at J, with 4 bases in the middle. Germline V gives CDR1 SGHDT, CDR2 YYEEEE.

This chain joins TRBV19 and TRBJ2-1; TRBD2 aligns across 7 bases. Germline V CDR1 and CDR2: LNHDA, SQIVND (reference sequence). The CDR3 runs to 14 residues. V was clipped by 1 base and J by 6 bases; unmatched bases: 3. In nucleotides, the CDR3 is TGTGCCAGTAGTATAGCCGGGGGGAGCAATGAGCAGTTCTTC. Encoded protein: CASSIAGGSNEQFF.

CDR3 DNA: TGTGCCAGAGACTACAGGGGGCTAGGCTACACCGGGGAGCTGTTTTTT. Amino acids: CARDYRGLGYTGELFF. The chain joins TRBV5-3 to TRBJ2-2, with 9 positions matching TRBD1. TRBV5-3 is treated as an ORF (open reading frame) with a function not yet certain. CDR3 size: 16 residues. Trimming at V came to 7 bases and at J to 3 bases, leaving 10 bases not matched to a gene.

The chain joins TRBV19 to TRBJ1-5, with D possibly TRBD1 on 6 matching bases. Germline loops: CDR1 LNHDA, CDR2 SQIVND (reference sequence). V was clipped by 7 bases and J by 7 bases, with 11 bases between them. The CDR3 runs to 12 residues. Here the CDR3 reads CASTSGEQPQHF. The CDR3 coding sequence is TGTGCCAGTACCTCAGGGGAACAGCCCCAGCATTTT.